The next 5 T cell receptor beta chains were all read from a single sample in a study of tumor-infiltrating lymphocytes in oesophageal squamous cell carcinoma. One entry per CDR3 protein results from TCRdb running MiXCR on the PCR reads. The sample holds some 12,000 distinct CDR3 sequences; around three fifths are singletons and the top ten take around a third. Sequencing input: esophageal tumor tissue. These receptors were obtained from a male donor with esophageal squamous cell carcinoma.

This clonotype was counted only a few times. This chain joins TRBV11-2 and TRBJ2-7; D remains ambiguous. The end of the DNA is better explained by TRBJ2-1, so the J call may be wrong. CDR3 length: 14 residues. Germline V gives CDR1 SGHAT, CDR2 FQNNGV. The CDR3, as DNA: TGTGCCAGCAGCCGAGTTCAACGGGTTAATGAGCAGTTCTTC. Amino acids: CASSRVQRVNEQFF.

The rearrangement links TRBV7-8 to TRBJ2-6, with unresolved D. CDR3 size: 14 residues. Germline CDR1 reads SGHVS; CDR2 reads FQNEAQ. V was shortened by 4 bases and J by 0 bases, with 4 bases between the two germline ends. CDR3 nucleotides: TGTGCCAGCAGCTGGGACTCTGGGGCCAACGTCCTGACTTTC. This codes for CASSWDSGANVLTF.

This clonotype showed up just once. The chain combines TRBV7-8 with TRBJ2-4; possible D gene TRBD1, 6 bases. The closer fit of TRBJ2-7 to the DNA end suggests the J call may be wrong. Germline V gene lookup returns CDR1 SGHVS and CDR2 FQNEAQ. CDR3 length equals 14 residues. Written as DNA, the CDR3 is TGTGCCAGCAGCTTACCAGGGGTAACCTACGAGCAGTACTTC. It yields the protein CASSLPGVTYEQYF.

This clonotype was recorded a few times. The chain employs TRBV7-9 and TRBJ2-7; D not certain. Looked up from germline, CDR1 is SEHNR and CDR2 is FQNEAQ (reference sequence). This CDR3 comprises 14 residues. The V end was cut by 1 base, the J end by 2 bases, with 9 bases between. Written as DNA, the CDR3 is TGTGCCAGCAGCTTAGGGAATCCTACCTACGAGCAGTACTTC. Protein: CASSLGNPTYEQYF. Full variable domain (missing parts from reference TRBV7-9 and TRBJ2-7): DTGVSQNPRHKITKRGQNVTFRCDPISEHNRLYWYRQTLGQGPEFLTYFQNEAQLEKSRLLSDRFSAERPKGSFSTLEIQRTEQGDSAMYLCASSLGNPTYEQYFGPGTRLTVT.

The chain has TRBV7-2 and TRBJ2-1; D is unclear. From germline, CDR1 is SGHTA and CDR2 FQGNSA. Trimming cost V 4 bases and J 0 bases, with 7 bases left between them. This CDR3 region has 14 residues. The CDR3: CASSYPSSYNEQFF. In nucleotides, the CDR3 is TGTGCCAGCAGCTACCCCTCCTCCTACAATGAGCAGTTCTTC.